The 13 T cell receptor beta chains below were found in one sample sequenced in a study of shared clonotypes between healthy human individuals. Method: immunoSEQ multiplex PCR; TCRdb's copy keeps in-frame clones and lacks some. In the table there are hundreds of thousands of clones, roughly 79% of which are singletons. Sample: PBMCs. The receptor set was obtained from a woman aged 40 to 55 in good health. Some clones in this sample may be carry-over from other donors' samples.

This chain uses TRBV9 with TRBJ2-1; D ambiguous. The V gene's germline CDR1 is SGDLS and CDR2 YYNGEE. With 0 bases removed from V and 7 bases from J, the gap between germline ends came to 8 bases. This CDR3 is built from 13 residues. The chain's CDR3 is CASSVGGLNEQFF. For the CDR3, the DNA is TGTGCCAGCAGCGTAGGGGGTCTAAATGAGCAGTTCTTC.

This clone was picked up many times. V and J are TRBV7-9 and TRBJ2-7, with D unclear. The CDR3 has 11 residues. Germline CDR1 reads SEHNR; CDR2 reads FQNEAQ (reference sequence). Trimming left V 2 bases short and J 12 bases short, with 11 bases between. The CDR3 region is CASSLTTTLYF. CDR3 in DNA: TGTGCCAGCAGCTTAACAACTACTCTGTACTTC.

CDR3 nucleotide sequence: TGTGCCAGCTCACCGGGACTAGCGGGAGGGTTTTACGAGCAGTACTTC. Residues: CASSPGLAGGFYEQYF. The rearrangement links TRBV18 to TRBJ2-7; 16 bases fit TRBD2. Trimming at V came to 3 bases and at J to 4 bases, leaving 3 bases not matched to a gene. Germline V gene data show CDR1 as KGHSH and CDR2 as LQKENI. CDR3 length: 16 residues. The full variable domain, rest sourced from reference TRBV18 and TRBJ2-7, is NAGVMQNPRHLVRRRGQEARLRCSPMKGHSHVYWYRQLPEEGLKFMVYLQKENIIDESGMPKERFSAEFPKEGPSILRIQQVVRGDSAAYFCASSPGLAGGFYEQYFGPGTRLTVT.

The gene calls are TRBV7-6 and TRBJ2-2; 9 bases are a match to TRBD2. This CDR3 spans 17 amino acids. From germline, CDR1 is SGHVS and CDR2 FNYEAQ. V shed 1 base and J 7 bases; nucleotides not matched to a gene: 10. The CDR3 coding sequence is TGTGCCAGCAGCTTAGACGCGGGAGGGGGATCCCTCGGGGAGCTGTTTTTT. Protein sequence: CASSLDAGGGSLGELFF.

This sequence joins TRBV30 and TRBJ2-2; D unresolved. This CDR3 region has 13 residues. CDR1 and CDR2 (germline): GTSNPN, SVGIG (reference sequence). The germline V and J ends were trimmed by 0 bases and 6 bases, with 8 bases remaining between them. CDR3 bases: TGTGCCTGGAGTGTAGTAGGGTCCGGGGAGCTGTTTTTT. Its translation is CAWSVVGSGELFF.

CDR3 DNA: TGTGCCTGGAGTGTAGGGCAGGGGGGACCCTACGAGCAGTACTTC. It encodes CAWSVGQGGPYEQYF. V is TRBV30 and J is TRBJ2-5; D perhaps matches TRBD1 (7 bases). The assigned J gene may be wrong: the sequence end matches TRBJ2-7 better. CDR1 and CDR2 (germline): GTSNPN, SVGIG (reference sequence). The CDR3 sequence is 15 residues long.

This clone has at least ten counts. This chain uses TRBV9 with TRBJ1-1, with D possibly TRBD1 on 6 matching bases. V lost 0 bases, J lost 1 base, and 19 bases lay in between. The CDR3 covers 18 residues. The V gene's germline CDR1 is SGDLS and CDR2 YYNGEE. For the CDR3, the DNA is TGTGCCAGCAGCGTAGCCCCTTTATTCGGGACACAGAACACTGAAGCTTTCTTT. Protein sequence: CASSVAPLFGTQNTEAFF. The complete variable domain, with remaining parts taken from reference TRBV9 and TRBJ1-1, reads DSGVTQTPKHLITATGQRVTLRCSPRSGDLSVYWYQQSLDQGLQFLIQYYNGEERAKGNILERFSAQQFPDLHSELNLSSLELGDSALYFCASSVAPLFGTQNTEAFFGQGTRLTVV.

The sample holds a few counts of this clone. This chain uses TRBV30 with TRBJ2-2; 9 bases are shared with TRBD2. The CDR3 has 15 amino acids. Germline values: CDR1 GTSNPN, CDR2 SVGIG (reference sequence). J gave up 9 bases and V 8 bases, and 16 bases lay outside the gene matches. CDR3 sequence reads: CAVGGIAGVVWELFF. The DNA for the CDR3 is TGTGCCGTCGGGGGGATAGCGGGAGTTGTCTGGGAGCTGTTTTTT.

In this sample, this clone turned up a few times. CDR3 sequence reads: CASSVGLAGLDGELFF. The CDR3 nucleotides are TGCGCCAGCAGCGTCGGACTAGCGGGACTGGACGGGGAGCTGTTTTTT. The gene calls are TRBV5-1 and TRBJ2-2; 12 bases are shared with TRBD2. The CDR3 contains 16 residues. Per germline, CDR1 SGHRS and CDR2 YFSETQ. J lost 7 bases, V lost 4 bases, and 8 bases had no gene match.

With regard to this clone: Distinct nucleotide sequences in the sample also encode this CDR3. This chain connects TRBV5-1 to TRBJ2-7, with 7 bases lining up with TRBD1. CDR3 size: 15 residues. Germline CDR1 and CDR2: SGHRS and YFSETQ. V was clipped by 4 bases and J by 0 bases; unmatched bases: 7. The CDR3 DNA reads TGCGCCAGCAGCCCCCGACAGGGTGTCTCCTACGAGCAGTACTTC. Protein sequence: CASSPRQGVSYEQYF.

Worth noting for this clone: A clone one base away is much larger, so this may be a read error. Additional DNA sequences in this sample encode the identical CDR3. This chain links TRBV5-1 with TRBJ2-4; D unclear. The ends were cut back, 0 bases at V and 9 bases at J, with 10 bases in the middle. Per the germline V gene, CDR1 is SGHRS and CDR2 is YFSETQ. This CDR3 is 13 amino acids long. The chain's CDR3 is CASSLDSNGIQYF. CDR3 bases: TGCGCCAGCAGCTTGGACAGCAACGGCATTCAGTACTTC. Variable domain in full (rest from reference TRBV5-1 and TRBJ2-4): KAGVTQTPRYLIKTRGQQVTLSCSPISGHRSVSWYQQTPGQGLQFLFEYFSETQRNKGNFPGRFSGRQFSNSRSEMNVSTLELGDSALYLCASSLDSNGIQYFGAGTRLSVL.

The chain combines TRBV15 with TRBJ1-3; D gene unclear. From germline, CDR1 is LNHNV and CDR2 YYDKDF (reference sequence). The CDR3 covers 16 residues. Trimming stripped 3 bases from V and 0 bases from J, with 12 bases between. The CDR3 DNA is TGTGCCACCAGCAGGGCCTCCGGGGTCTCTGGAAACACCATATATTTT. Its protein product is CATSRASGVSGNTIYF.

The chain combines TRBV27 with TRBJ2-2; 8 bases align to TRBD1. CDR1 and CDR2 (germline): MNHEY, SMNVEV (reference sequence). The CDR3 runs 16 residues. The trim removed 4 bases at V and 6 bases at J, leaving 10 bases unmatched. As DNA, the CDR3 is TGTGCCAGCAGTTCTGGACAGGGTGGCGGTCCCGGGGAGCTGTTTTTT. Its translation is CASSSGQGGGPGELFF.